The clone carrying this T cell receptor (beta chain) occurred many times. Its antigen is as yet unknown. Investigators prepared the TCR beta libraries by applying iRepertoire HTBI primers and Arm-PCR of CDR3 regions. One entry per CDR3 protein, called by TCRdb with MiXCR from the multiplex PCR reads. The table shows about 610,000 distinct CDR3 sequences, with about 15% occurring only once. V lost 6 bases and J lost 0; bases outside the gene matches: 10. This CDR3 is 17 amino acids long. CDR1 MNHNS and CDR2 SASEGT come from the germline V gene. These data belong to a study of regulatory T cells in long-lasting Graves disease. General study points: The TCR repertoire of persistent Graves' patients was less diverse than that of newly diagnosed ones. Peripheral blood, not thyroid tissue, was the sole material studied.

The time point denotes: newly diagnosed GD, antithyroid drugs for less than 3 months. The TCR library was made from RNA that had been extracted from PBMCs in TRIzol. American Thyroid Association guidelines defined Graves' disease diagnosis. The same sample was also used in a study of T cells in Graves' hyperthyroidism and ophthalmopathy. According to that study: Stability of Graves' hyperthyroidism was defined as absent ophthalmopathy progression within 18 months.

The chain combines TRBV6-1 with TRBJ1-5, with 8 bases fitting TRBD1. The starting material was peripheral blood mononuclear cells (PBMCs), obtained at new diagnosis, from a patient treated with antithyroid drugs. This TCR derives from a man aged 18 to 29 with Graves disease. The CDR3: CASSFRTGLYSNQPQHF. CDR3 DNA: TGTGCCAGCAGCTTCAGGACAGGGCTCTATAGCAATCAGCCCCAGCATTTT.